These 22 T cell receptor beta chains came from one sample sequenced in a study of blood T cell repertoires in COVID-19. TCRdb's table, derived via immunoSEQ multiplex PCR, lists solely in-frame clones and lacks some. The data hold around 57,000 clones, with 82% observed a single time. The sample comprised peripheral blood. All receptors derive from a woman in her sixties with acute or convalescent COVID-19.

This clone was seen more than once but under ten times. The CDR3, as DNA: TGTGCCAGCAGCCAAGATTTACCGGGGACCGGGGAGCTGTTTTTT. This codes for CASSQDLPGTGELFF. The rearrangement links TRBV14 to TRBJ2-2; tentatively, D is TRBD2 (5 bases). In germline, CDR1 is SGHDN, CDR2 FVKESK. The CDR3 is 15 amino acids. The V and J ends lost 0 bases and 5 bases respectively, with 10 bases between them.

The V call is TRBV5-1, the J call TRBJ2-1; D not certain. The CDR3 spans 13 residues. Looked up from germline, CDR1 is SGHRS and CDR2 is YFSETQ. The V and J ends lost 4 bases and 6 bases respectively, with 11 bases between them. DNA of the CDR3: TGCGCCAGCAGCCCGTCGGTCGGCAATGAGCAGTTCTTC. As protein: CASSPSVGNEQFF.

The sample holds many counts of this clone. CDR3 sequence reads: CAWTGQGGNQPQHF. The CDR3 region has the DNA TGTGCCTGGACCGGACAGGGCGGCAATCAGCCCCAGCATTTT. This chain links TRBV30 with TRBJ1-5, with TRBD1 identical over 8 bases. J gave up 2 bases and V 4 bases, and 4 bases lay outside the gene matches. Per germline, CDR1 GTSNPN and CDR2 SVGIG (reference sequence). The CDR3 is made up of 14 amino acids.

The chain joins TRBV6-6 to TRBJ1-5, with D uncertain. CDR1 is MNHNY and CDR2 is SVGAGI in the germline V gene (reference sequence). The CDR3 extends over 13 amino acids. Trimming removed 7 bases at V and 0 bases at J, with 7 bases between. CDR3 region: CASTTDSNQPQHF. CDR3 DNA: TGTGCCAGCACCACAGATAGCAATCAGCCCCAGCATTTT.

This clone occurred once. The V and J genes are TRBV29-1 and TRBJ1-1, with TRBD1 matching 7 bases. With 6 bases clipped from V and 5 bases from J, the junction kept 12 bases outside the gene matches. The CDR3 has 14 amino acids. Germline CDR1 reads SQVTM; CDR2 reads ANQGSEA. The CDR3 region has the DNA TGCAGCGTGGTAAACAGGGGAGATTGGACTGAAGCTTTCTTT. This encodes CSVVNRGDWTEAFF.

The table lists this clone with a count of one. The genes are TRBV5-1 and TRBJ2-3; D possibly corresponds to TRBD1 (6 bases). The CDR3 runs 14 residues. V was pared by 5 bases and J by 3 bases, with 13 bases between. Per the germline V gene, CDR1 is SGHRS and CDR2 is YFSETQ. CDR3 amino acids: CASRISGETDTQYF. The CDR3, as DNA: TGCGCCAGCAGGATCTCAGGGGAAACAGATACGCAGTATTTT.

The chain carries TRBV10-2 and TRBJ2-7; possibly TRBD2 for D (6 bases). V lost 8 bases, J lost 2 bases, and 10 bases lay in between. CDR1 is WSHSY and CDR2 is SAAADI in the germline V gene. The CDR3 runs 12 residues. The CDR3 sequence is CASGGLPYEQYF. CDR3 DNA sequence: TGCGCCAGCGGGGGACTCCCCTACGAGCAGTACTTC.

The CDR3 is CASSGGDGNQPQHF. In nucleotides, the CDR3 is TGTGCCAGCAGTGGCGGGGATGGCAATCAGCCCCAGCATTTT. The chain uses TRBV2 and TRBJ1-5; D gene unclear. The V gene lost 4 bases and the J gene lost 2 bases, with 9 bases spanning the gap. CDR3 length equals 14 residues. In germline, CDR1 is SNHLY, CDR2 FYNNEI. The full variable domain, with the rest looked up from reference TRBV2 and TRBJ1-5, is EPEVTQTPSHQVTQMGQEVILRCVPISNHLYFYWYRQILGQKVEFLVSFYNNEISEKSEIFDDQFSVERPDGSNFTLKIRSTKLEDSAMYFCASSGGDGNQPQHFGDGTRLSIL.

This chain links TRBV30 with TRBJ2-1, with a tentative D call TRBD1 (5 bases). The V end lost 4 bases, the J end lost 4 bases, and 5 bases lay between the germline ends. Germline V gene data show CDR1 as GTSNPN and CDR2 as SVGIG (reference sequence). This CDR3 has 11 amino acids. CDR3 amino acids: CAWTGYNEQFF. The CDR3 coding sequence is TGTGCCTGGACAGGGTACAATGAGCAGTTCTTC.

The gene calls are TRBV12-3 or TRBV12-4 and TRBJ1-4, with D perhaps matching TRBD1 (6 bases). CDR3 length: 13 amino acids. Trimming removed 6 bases from V and 12 bases from J, with 17 bases in between. The CDR3 DNA sequence: TGTGCCAGCAGCCCGAACAGGGAGGGCCAACTGTTTTTT. Residues: CASSPNREGQLFF.

This rearrangement joins TRBV19 to TRBJ1-4; 9 bases align to TRBD1. V shed 7 bases, J shed 7 bases, and the junction held 10 bases outside the gene matches. This CDR3 is built from 15 residues. CDR1 and CDR2 from the germline V gene are LNHDA and SQIVND (reference sequence). CDR3 protein: CASTPGGQGVEKLFF. In DNA, the CDR3 is TGTGCCAGTACACCGGGGGGACAGGGAGTTGAAAAACTGTTTTTT. Drawing the rest from reference TRBV19 and TRBJ1-4, the complete variable domain is DGGITQSPKYLFRKEGQNVTLSCEQNLNHDAMYWYRQDPGQGLRLIYYSQIVNDFQKGDIAEGYSVSREKKESFPLTVTSAQKNPTAFYLCASTPGGQGVEKLFFGSGTQLSVL.

Note on this clone: One end of the junction fails to match germline, which may point to a read error. This chain links TRBV5-4 with TRBJ2-1; a possible D gene is TRBD1 (6 bases). The germline V gene has CDR1 SGHNT and CDR2 YYREEE (reference sequence). This CDR3 has 13 residues. CDR3 amino acids: CASRLDSHNEQFF. The CDR3 DNA follows: TGTGCCAGCAGATTGGACAGCCACAATGAGCAGTTCTTC.

The chain links TRBV7-9 to TRBJ1-5; a possible D gene is TRBD1 (5 bases). Germline V gene data show CDR1 as SEHNR and CDR2 as FQNEAQ (reference sequence). This CDR3 spans 17 amino acids. V dropped 1 base and J dropped 3 bases, with 16 bases sitting between them. CDR3 in DNA: TGTGCCAGCAGCTTAGGAGTCACCGACAGCCCCAATCAGCCCCAGCATTTT. Translated: CASSLGVTDSPNQPQHF.

This clone was picked up one time. The rearrangement links TRBV7-3 to TRBJ2-1, with 9 bases lining up with TRBD2. CDR1 is SGHTA, CDR2 FQGTGA, per germline. V shed 0 bases, J shed 8 bases, and the junction held 5 bases outside the gene matches. The CDR3 runs to 15 residues. The CDR3 loop is CASSLTGGGAYEQFF. CDR3 bases: TGTGCCAGCAGCTTAACAGGCGGGGGGGCCTATGAGCAGTTCTTC.

The chain's CDR3 is CSVDRDISTDTQYF. CDR3 sequence (DNA): TGCAGCGTTGATCGGGACATTAGCACAGATACGCAGTATTTT. This chain links TRBV29-1 with TRBJ2-3; weak D call: TRBD1 (6 bases). The CDR3 runs to 14 residues. The ends were cut back, 3 bases at V and 0 bases at J, with 10 bases in the middle. In germline, CDR1 is SQVTM, CDR2 ANQGSEA.

The chain couples TRBV7-2 to TRBJ2-2; TRBD1 agrees at 8 bases. Germline CDR1 SGHTA, CDR2 FQGNSA. The CDR3 is 13 amino acids. V lost 3 bases to trimming and J lost 7 bases; unmatched junction nucleotides: 1. CDR3 in DNA: TGTGCCAGCAGCTTCGGACAGGGCGGGGAGCTGTTTTTT. Amino acids: CASSFGQGGELFF.

The chain joins TRBV6-1 to TRBJ2-7, with TRBD1 matching over 9 bases. The CDR3 has 17 residues. CDR1 MNHNS and CDR2 SASEGT come from the germline V gene. With V trimmed by 0 bases and J by 3 bases, 9 bases remained unmatched. In DNA, the CDR3 is TGTGCCAGCAGTGAAGCGCTGATGGGACAGGGATTCTACGAGCAGTACTTC. Translated, it gives CASSEALMGQGFYEQYF.

The J gene is TRBJ1-1, the V gene TRBV7-3; D unclear. V was pared by 5 bases and J by 1 base, with 11 bases between. The CDR3 totals 14 residues. CDR1 SGHTA and CDR2 FQGTGA come from the germline V gene. The CDR3 sequence is CASSQFGGNTEAFF. The CDR3 coding sequence is TGTGCCAGCAGCCAATTCGGCGGGAACACTGAAGCTTTCTTT.

V gene TRBV12-5 combines with J gene TRBJ2-6, with 7 bases fitting TRBD1. The CDR3 consists of 15 residues. Germline CDR1 LGHNT, CDR2 FRNRAP. V lost 5 bases to trimming and J lost 1 base; unmatched junction nucleotides: 2. DNA of the CDR3: TGTGCTAGTGGTCTGGGACAGTCTGGGGCCAACGTCCTGACTTTC. Translation: CASGLGQSGANVLTF.

The V call is TRBV24-1, the J call TRBJ1-1, with D tentatively TRBD1 (5 bases). There are 13 residues in the CDR3. Trimming shortened V by 9 bases and J by 0 bases, and 10 bases separated the two germline ends. CDR1 and CDR2 (germline): KGHDR, SFDVKD. CDR3 sequence (DNA): TGTGCCACCCGGGCAGGGATGAACACTGAAGCTTTCTTT. Translating it yields CATRAGMNTEAFF.

The chain has TRBV4-3 and TRBJ2-7; maybe TRBD2 (5 bases). Germline CDR1 LGHNA, CDR2 YSLEER. V was cut by 3 bases and J by 2 bases, with 14 bases left in between. The CDR3 totals 15 residues. CDR3 sequence reads: CASSHESEGAYEQYF. For the CDR3, the DNA is TGCGCCAGCAGCCATGAAAGCGAGGGTGCCTACGAGCAGTACTTC.

V is TRBV2 and J is TRBJ2-7; 12 nucleotides align to TRBD2. The germline CDR1 and CDR2 sequences are SNHLY and FYNNEI. This CDR3 contains 14 residues. V lost 5 bases, J lost 4 bases, and 3 bases stayed unmatched. The CDR3 DNA reads TGTGCCAGCAGTCGACTAGCGGGGGTTTACGAGCAGTACTTC. This encodes CASSRLAGVYEQYF.